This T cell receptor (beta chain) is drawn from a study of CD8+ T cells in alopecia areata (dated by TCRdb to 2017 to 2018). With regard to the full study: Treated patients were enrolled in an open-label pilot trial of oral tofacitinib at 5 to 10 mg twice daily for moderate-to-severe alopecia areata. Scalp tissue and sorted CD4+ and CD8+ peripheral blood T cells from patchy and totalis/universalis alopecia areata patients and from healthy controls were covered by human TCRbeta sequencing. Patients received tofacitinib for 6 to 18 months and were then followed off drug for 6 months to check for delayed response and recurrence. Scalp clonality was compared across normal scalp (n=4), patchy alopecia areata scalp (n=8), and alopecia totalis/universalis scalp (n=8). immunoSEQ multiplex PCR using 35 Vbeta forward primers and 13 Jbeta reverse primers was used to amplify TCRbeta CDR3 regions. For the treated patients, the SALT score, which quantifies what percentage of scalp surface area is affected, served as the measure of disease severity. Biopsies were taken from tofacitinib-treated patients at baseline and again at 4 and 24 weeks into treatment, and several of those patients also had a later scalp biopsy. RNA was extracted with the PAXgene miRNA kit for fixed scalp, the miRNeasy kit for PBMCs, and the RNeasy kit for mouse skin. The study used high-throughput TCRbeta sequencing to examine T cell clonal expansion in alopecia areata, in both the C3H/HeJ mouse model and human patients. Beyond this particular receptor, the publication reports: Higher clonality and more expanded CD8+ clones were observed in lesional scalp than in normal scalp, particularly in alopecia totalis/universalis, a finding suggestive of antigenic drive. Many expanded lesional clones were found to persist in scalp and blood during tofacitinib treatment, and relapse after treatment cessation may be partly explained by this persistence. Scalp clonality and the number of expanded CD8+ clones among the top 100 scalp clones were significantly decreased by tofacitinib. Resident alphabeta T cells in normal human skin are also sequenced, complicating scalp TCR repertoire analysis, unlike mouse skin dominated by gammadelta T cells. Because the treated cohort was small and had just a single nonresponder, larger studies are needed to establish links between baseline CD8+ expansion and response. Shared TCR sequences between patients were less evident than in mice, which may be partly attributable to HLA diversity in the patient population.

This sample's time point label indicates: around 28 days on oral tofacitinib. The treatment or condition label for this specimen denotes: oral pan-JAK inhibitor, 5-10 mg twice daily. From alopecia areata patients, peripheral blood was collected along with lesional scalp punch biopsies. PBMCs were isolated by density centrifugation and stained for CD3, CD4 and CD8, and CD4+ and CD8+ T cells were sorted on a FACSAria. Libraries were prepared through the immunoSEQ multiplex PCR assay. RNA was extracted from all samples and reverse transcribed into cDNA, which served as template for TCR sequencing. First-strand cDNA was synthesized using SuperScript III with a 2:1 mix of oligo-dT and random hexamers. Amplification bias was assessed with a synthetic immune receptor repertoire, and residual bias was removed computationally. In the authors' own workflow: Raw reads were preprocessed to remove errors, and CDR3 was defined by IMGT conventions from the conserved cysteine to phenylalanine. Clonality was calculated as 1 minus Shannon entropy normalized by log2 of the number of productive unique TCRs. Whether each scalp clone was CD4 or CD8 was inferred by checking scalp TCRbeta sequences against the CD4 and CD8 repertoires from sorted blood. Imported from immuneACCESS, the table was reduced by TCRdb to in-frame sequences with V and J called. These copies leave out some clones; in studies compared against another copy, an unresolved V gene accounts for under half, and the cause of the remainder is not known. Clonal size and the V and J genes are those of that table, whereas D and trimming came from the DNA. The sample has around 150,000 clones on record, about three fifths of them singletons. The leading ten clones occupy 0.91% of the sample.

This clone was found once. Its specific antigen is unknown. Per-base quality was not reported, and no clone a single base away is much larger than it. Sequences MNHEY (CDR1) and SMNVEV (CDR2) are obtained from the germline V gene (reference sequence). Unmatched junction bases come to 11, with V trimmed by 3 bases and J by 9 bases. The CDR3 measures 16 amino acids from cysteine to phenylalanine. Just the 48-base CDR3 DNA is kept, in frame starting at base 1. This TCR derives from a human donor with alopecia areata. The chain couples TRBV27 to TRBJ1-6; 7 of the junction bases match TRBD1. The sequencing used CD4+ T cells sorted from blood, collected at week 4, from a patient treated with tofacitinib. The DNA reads TGTGCCAGCAGTTTGACAGGGATCGCTAGGAGTTCACCCCTCCACTTT. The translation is CASSLTGIARSSPLHF.